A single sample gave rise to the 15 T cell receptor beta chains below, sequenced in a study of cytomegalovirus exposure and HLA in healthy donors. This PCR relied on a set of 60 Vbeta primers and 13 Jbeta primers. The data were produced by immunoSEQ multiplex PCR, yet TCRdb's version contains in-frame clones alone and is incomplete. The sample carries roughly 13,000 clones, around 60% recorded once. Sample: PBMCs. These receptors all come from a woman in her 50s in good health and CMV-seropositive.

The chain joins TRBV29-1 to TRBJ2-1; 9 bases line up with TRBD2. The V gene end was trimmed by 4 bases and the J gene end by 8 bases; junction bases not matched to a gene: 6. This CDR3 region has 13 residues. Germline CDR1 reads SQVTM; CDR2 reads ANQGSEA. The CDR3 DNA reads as TGCAGCGTTGCCGGGACTAGCATGGATGAGCAGTTCTTC. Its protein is CSVAGTSMDEQFF.

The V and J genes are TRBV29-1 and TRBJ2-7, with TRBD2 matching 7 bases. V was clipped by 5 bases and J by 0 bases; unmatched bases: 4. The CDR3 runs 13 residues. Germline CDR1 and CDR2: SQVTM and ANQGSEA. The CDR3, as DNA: TGCAGCGTTCAGGGAGGGAGCTCCTACGAGCAGTACTTC. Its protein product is CSVQGGSSYEQYF.

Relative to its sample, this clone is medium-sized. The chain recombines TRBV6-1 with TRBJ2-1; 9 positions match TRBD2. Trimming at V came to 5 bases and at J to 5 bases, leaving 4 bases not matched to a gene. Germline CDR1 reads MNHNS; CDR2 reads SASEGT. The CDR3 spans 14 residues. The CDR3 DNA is TGTGCCAGCAGTTCTAGACTAGCGGACAATGAGCAGTTCTTC. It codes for CASSSRLADNEQFF.

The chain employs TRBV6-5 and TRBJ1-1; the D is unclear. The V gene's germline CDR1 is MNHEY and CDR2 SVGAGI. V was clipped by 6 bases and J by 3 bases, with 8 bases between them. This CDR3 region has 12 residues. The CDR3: CASRSGDTEAFF. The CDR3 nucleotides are TGTGCCAGCAGATCGGGAGACACTGAAGCTTTCTTT.

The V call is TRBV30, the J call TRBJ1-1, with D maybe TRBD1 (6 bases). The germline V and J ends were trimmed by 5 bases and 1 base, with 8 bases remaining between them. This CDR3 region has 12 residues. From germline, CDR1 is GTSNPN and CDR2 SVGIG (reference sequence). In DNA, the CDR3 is TGTGCCTGGCACAGGGAGAACACTGAAGCTTTCTTT. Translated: CAWHRENTEAFF.

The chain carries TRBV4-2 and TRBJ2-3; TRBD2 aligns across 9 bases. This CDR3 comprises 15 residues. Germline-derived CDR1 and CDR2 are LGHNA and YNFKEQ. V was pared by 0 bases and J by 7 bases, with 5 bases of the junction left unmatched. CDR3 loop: CASSQDRREGHTQYF. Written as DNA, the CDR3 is TGTGCCAGCAGCCAAGATCGGCGGGAGGGCCATACGCAGTATTTT.

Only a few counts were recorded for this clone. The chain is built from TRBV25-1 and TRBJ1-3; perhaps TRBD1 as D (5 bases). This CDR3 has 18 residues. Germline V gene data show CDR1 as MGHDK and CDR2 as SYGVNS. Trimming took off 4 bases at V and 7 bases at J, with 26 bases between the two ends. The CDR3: CASSGGGGEGRFANTIYF. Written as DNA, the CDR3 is TGTGCCAGCAGTGGAGGTGGCGGGGAGGGGCGCTTCGCGAACACCATATATTTT.

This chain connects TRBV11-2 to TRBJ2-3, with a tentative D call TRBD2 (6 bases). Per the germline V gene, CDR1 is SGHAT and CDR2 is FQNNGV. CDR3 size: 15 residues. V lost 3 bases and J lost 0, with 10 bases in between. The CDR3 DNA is TGTGCCAGCAGCTTGGCTAGCGACAGCACAGATACGCAGTATTTT. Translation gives CASSLASDSTDTQYF.

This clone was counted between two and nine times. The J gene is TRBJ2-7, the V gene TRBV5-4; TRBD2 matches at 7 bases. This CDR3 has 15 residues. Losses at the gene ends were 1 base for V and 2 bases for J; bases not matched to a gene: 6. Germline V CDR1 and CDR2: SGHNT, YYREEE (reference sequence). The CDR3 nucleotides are TGTGCCAGCAGCTTGTCGGCGGGAGCAACCTACGAGCAGTACTTC. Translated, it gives CASSLSAGATYEQYF.

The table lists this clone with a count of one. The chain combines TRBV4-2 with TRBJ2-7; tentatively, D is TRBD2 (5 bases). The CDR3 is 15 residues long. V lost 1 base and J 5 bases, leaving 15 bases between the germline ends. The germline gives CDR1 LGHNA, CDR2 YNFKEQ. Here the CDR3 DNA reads TGTGCCAGCAGCCAAGGCACAGCCCCGAGGGACGAGCAGTACTTC. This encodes CASSQGTAPRDEQYF.

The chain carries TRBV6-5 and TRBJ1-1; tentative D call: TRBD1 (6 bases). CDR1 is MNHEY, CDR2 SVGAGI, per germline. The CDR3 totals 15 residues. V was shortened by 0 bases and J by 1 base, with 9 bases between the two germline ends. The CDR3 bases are TGTGCCAGCAGTTACTCGAGACAGGCGAACACTGAAGCTTTCTTT. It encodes CASSYSRQANTEAFF.

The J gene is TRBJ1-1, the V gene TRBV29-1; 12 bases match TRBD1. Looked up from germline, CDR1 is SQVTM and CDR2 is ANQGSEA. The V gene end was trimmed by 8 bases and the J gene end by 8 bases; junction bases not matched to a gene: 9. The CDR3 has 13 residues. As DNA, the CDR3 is TGCAGCATTGGGACAGGGGGCCCCCCAGAAGCTTTCTTT. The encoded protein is CSIGTGGPPEAFF.

This chain's CDR3 is CASSYARGLTEAFF. CDR3 coding DNA: TGTGCCAGCAGTTACGCCAGGGGGCTCACTGAAGCTTTCTTT. The rearrangement links TRBV6-5 to TRBJ1-1; 8 nucleotides align to TRBD1. V shed 2 bases and J 4 bases; nucleotides not matched to a gene: 3. Germline V gene sequence: CDR1 MNHEY, CDR2 SVGAGI. There are 14 residues in the CDR3.

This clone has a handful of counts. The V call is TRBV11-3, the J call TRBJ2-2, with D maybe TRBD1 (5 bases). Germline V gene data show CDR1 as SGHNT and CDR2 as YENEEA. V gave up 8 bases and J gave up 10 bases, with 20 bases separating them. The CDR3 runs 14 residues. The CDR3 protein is CASGRGRSMEELFF. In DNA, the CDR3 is TGTGCCAGCGGTAGGGGCCGATCGATGGAGGAGCTGTTTTTT.

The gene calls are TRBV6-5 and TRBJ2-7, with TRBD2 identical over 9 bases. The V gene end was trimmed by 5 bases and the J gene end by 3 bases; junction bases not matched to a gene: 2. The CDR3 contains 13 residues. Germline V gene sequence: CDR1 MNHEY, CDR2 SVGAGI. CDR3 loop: CASSRTSDYEQYF. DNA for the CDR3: TGTGCCAGCAGTCGGACTAGCGACTACGAGCAGTACTTC.